Each of the 10 T cell receptor beta chains below was sequenced from the same sample in a study of blood T cell repertoires in COVID-19. Profiled with immunoSEQ multiplex PCR; TCRdb holds only in-frame clones, not every one. Of tens of thousands of clones in the sample, about 80% are singletons; the top ten hold 18%. Sequenced input: peripheral blood. These receptors all stem from a human donor in a cohort sampled during active COVID-19.

The chain joins TRBV7-3 to TRBJ2-1; TRBD1 matches 11 bases. The length of the CDR3 is 15 residues. Germline CDR1 is SGHTA and CDR2 is FQGTGA. V gave up 1 base and J gave up 6 bases; unmatched junction bases: 2. This CDR3 reads CASSLIGTGGNEQFF. CDR3 coding DNA: TGTGCCAGCAGCTTAATAGGGACAGGGGGCAATGAGCAGTTCTTC. The whole variable domain, filled in from reference TRBV7-3 and TRBJ2-1, reads GAGVSQTPSNKVTEKGKYVELRCDPISGHTALYWYRQSLGQGPEFLIYFQGTGAADDSGLPNDRFFAVRPEGSVSTLKIQRTERGDSAVYLCASSLIGTGGNEQFFGPGTRLTVL.

The chain combines TRBV4-3 with TRBJ1-6; tentative D call: TRBD1 (5 bases). The CDR3 is 16 amino acids. The germline V and J ends were trimmed by 2 bases and 4 bases, with 12 bases remaining between them. Germline V lookup: CDR1 LGHNA, CDR2 YSLEER. The CDR3 reads CASSQFGAGYNSPLHF. For the CDR3, the DNA is TGCGCCAGCAGCCAATTTGGGGCAGGGTATAATTCACCCCTCCACTTT.

The chain has TRBV5-4 and TRBJ1-2; TRBD1 is a possible D gene (6 bases). V gave up 5 bases and J gave up 4 bases, with 9 bases separating them. This CDR3 contains 12 residues. CDR1 SGHNT and CDR2 YYREEE come from the germline V gene (reference sequence). CDR3 in amino acids: CASSTDSYGYTF. In DNA, the CDR3 is TGTGCCAGCAGTACGGACAGCTATGGCTACACCTTC.

V is TRBV19 and J is TRBJ2-4, with 7 bases that match TRBD1. The germline V gene has CDR1 LNHDA and CDR2 SQIVND (reference sequence). J was trimmed by 5 bases and V by 3 bases; bases with no gene match: 4. The CDR3 runs 14 residues. The CDR3 coding sequence is TGTGCCAGTAGTATCAACAGGGGCCAAAACATTCAGTACTTC. Translated: CASSINRGQNIQYF.

The chain couples TRBV7-2 to TRBJ1-5; D not resolved. Germline V gene data show CDR1 as SGHTA and CDR2 as FQGNSA. Trimming took off 1 base at V and 5 bases at J, with 9 bases between the two ends. There are 14 residues in the CDR3. The CDR3 DNA reads TGTGCCAGCAGCTTAGGGCCCCGGGATCAGCCCCAGCATTTT. Translation gives CASSLGPRDQPQHF.

This rearrangement joins TRBV15 to TRBJ2-7, with D possibly being TRBD2 (5 bases). This CDR3 is built from 15 residues. V lost 3 bases to trimming and J lost 0 bases, with 12 bases between them. Germline V gene sequence: CDR1 LNHNV, CDR2 YYDKDF (reference sequence). The CDR3 here is CATSRGRDLSYEQYF. The CDR3, as DNA: TGTGCCACCAGCAGGGGCCGGGATCTCTCCTACGAGCAGTACTTC. The full variable domain, completed using reference TRBV15 and TRBJ2-7, is DAMVIQNPRYQVTQFGKPVTLSCSQTLNHNVMYWYQQKSSQAPKLLFHYYDKDFNNEADTPDNFQSRRPNTSFCFLDIRSPGLGDTAMYLCATSRGRDLSYEQYFGPGTRLTVT.

DNA for the CDR3: TGCGCCAGCAGCCAAGATGCCGGCCAGACAGACTACAATGAGCAGTTCTTC. It specifies CASSQDAGQTDYNEQFF. V gene TRBV4-3 combines with J gene TRBJ2-1; weak D call: TRBD1 (5 bases). Germline V CDR1 and CDR2: LGHNA, YSLEER. V lost 0 bases and J 3 bases, leaving 15 bases between the germline ends. This CDR3 is 17 amino acids long.

The V gene is TRBV10-3, the J gene TRBJ1-2, with 7 bases lining up with TRBD1. Germline CDR1 reads ENHRY; CDR2 reads SYGVKD. V shed 3 bases and J 8 bases; nucleotides not matched to a gene: 6. This CDR3 comprises 13 residues. CDR3 DNA: TGTGCCATCAGTGAAGGGGACAGAGGGGGCTACACCTTC. This sequence encodes CAISEGDRGGYTF.

The rearrangement joins TRBV7-3 to TRBJ2-7, with a possible D match to TRBD2 (7 bases). The V end was cut by 5 bases, the J end by 4 bases, with 15 bases between. This CDR3 comprises 14 residues. Germline V lookup: CDR1 SGHTA, CDR2 FQGTGA. The CDR3 coding sequence is TGTGCCAGCAGCCCCCTTGGGGGGGCGTACGAGCAGTACTTC. As protein: CASSPLGGAYEQYF.

The chain couples TRBV9 to TRBJ1-5; possibly TRBD1 for D (5 bases). V was clipped by 3 bases and J by 7 bases, with 17 bases between them. The CDR3 is made up of 15 amino acids. Germline loops: CDR1 SGDLS, CDR2 YYNGEE. CDR3 loop: CASSAGPAEGQPQHF. The CDR3 nucleotides read TGTGCCAGCAGCGCAGGGCCAGCAGAAGGGCAGCCCCAGCATTTT.